These 29 T cell receptor beta chains were sequenced from one sample in a study of PD-1 blockade in classical Hodgkin lymphoma. Exposure to brentuximab vedotin varied, and each patient had relapsed following autologous stem cell transplantation. Clones were sequenced by immunoSEQ multiplex PCR, and TCRdb holds only the in-frame ones, with some missing. The sample has more than 45,000 clones, around 70% seen once. The sequencing here drew on peripheral blood mononuclear cells (PBMCs), taken at baseline. Receptors were obtained from a human donor with classical Hodgkin lymphoma.

The chain uses TRBV5-1 and TRBJ1-5; D gene uncertain. Trimming stripped 0 bases from V and 0 bases from J, with 7 bases between. The CDR3 length is 15 residues. Germline V gene sequence: CDR1 SGHRS, CDR2 YFSETQ. The CDR3 loop is CASSLGVTSNQPQHF. In DNA, the CDR3 is TGCGCCAGCAGCTTGGGGGTTACTAGCAATCAGCCCCAGCATTTT.

This chain connects TRBV7-8 to TRBJ2-7, with D tentatively TRBD1 or TRBD2 (5 bases each). Per germline, CDR1 SGHVS and CDR2 FQNEAQ. This CDR3 contains 15 residues. The V and J ends lost 5 bases and 5 bases respectively, with 19 bases between them. The CDR3 spells CASSPVEDRDHEQYF. The DNA of the CDR3 is TGTGCCAGCAGCCCAGTTGAGGACCGGGACCACGAGCAGTACTTC.

The CDR3 is CASSEASRGSPLHF. Here the CDR3 DNA reads TGTGCCAGCAGTGAAGCGAGTAGGGGTTCACCCCTCCACTTT. The J gene is TRBJ1-6, the V gene TRBV6-1, with a tentative D call TRBD1 (5 bases). The CDR3 length is 14 residues. CDR1 and CDR2 from the germline V gene are MNHNS and SASEGT. V was pared by 0 bases and J by 9 bases, with 9 bases between.

The chain employs TRBV6-1 and TRBJ1-6, with 10 bases matching TRBD1. V lost 5 bases, J lost 9 bases, and 4 bases stayed unmatched. There are 14 residues in the CDR3. Looked up from germline, CDR1 is MNHNS and CDR2 is SASEGT. DNA for the CDR3: TGTGCCAGCAGTTCTTGGACAGGGGGTTCACCCCTCCACTTT. Translation: CASSSWTGGSPLHF.

The rearrangement links TRBV2 to TRBJ2-7; 9 nucleotides match TRBD1. CDR3 length: 18 residues. Looked up from germline, CDR1 is SNHLY and CDR2 is FYNNEI. V gave up 9 bases and J gave up 2 bases; unmatched junction bases: 20. The DNA of the CDR3 is TGTGCCAGGGGGGTACAGGGGGCCTCCCGGGACTACCCCTACGAGCAGTACTTC. Translation gives CARGVQGASRDYPYEQYF.

The J gene is TRBJ2-4, the V gene TRBV29-1; the D gene is possibly TRBD1 (6 bases). From germline, CDR1 is SQVTM and CDR2 ANQGSEA. Trimming removed 4 bases at V and 16 bases at J, with 23 bases between. The CDR3 contains 13 residues. The CDR3 sequence is CSVVVTWGHPSYF. The CDR3 DNA reads TGCAGCGTTGTGGTTACATGGGGACATCCCAGCTACTTC.

The V gene is TRBV28, the J gene TRBJ2-6; no clear D. This CDR3 contains 16 residues. V was pared by 5 bases and J by 0 bases, with 11 bases between. CDR1 MDHEN and CDR2 SYDVKM come from the germline V gene. In nucleotides, the CDR3 is TGTGCCAGCAGTATTGTAGGTGTCTCTGGGGCCAACGTCCTGACTTTC. Translating gives CASSIVGVSGANVLTF. The variable domain in full, completed from reference TRBV28 and TRBJ2-6, reads DVKVTQSSRYLVKRTGEKVFLECVQDMDHENMFWYRQDPGLGLRLIYFSYDVKMKEKGDIPEGYSVSREKKERFSLILESASTNQTSMYLCASSIVGVSGANVLTFGAGSRLTVL.

This chain joins TRBV6-1 and TRBJ1-1; D gene uncertain. The germline gives CDR1 MNHNS, CDR2 SASEGT. V was trimmed by 2 bases and J by 6 bases, leaving 13 bases between them. This CDR3 is built from 14 residues. CDR3 sequence reads: CASSELVGIAEAFF. CDR3 bases: TGTGCCAGCAGTGAATTGGTGGGTATCGCTGAAGCTTTCTTT.

V and J are TRBV27 and TRBJ2-1; a weak D match, TRBD1 (6 bases). Trimming removed 6 bases from V and 7 bases from J, with 25 bases in between. CDR1 and CDR2 from the germline V gene are MNHEY and SMNVEV (reference sequence). The CDR3 length is 17 residues. CDR3 DNA: TGTGCCAGCAGCCCGGCAAAACAGGGTGTGTTTGGGAATGAGCAGTTCTTC. Translation: CASSPAKQGVFGNEQFF.

The rearrangement uses TRBV11-3 and TRBJ2-3; 7 nucleotides agree with TRBD2. The length of the CDR3 is 16 residues. The germline gives CDR1 SGHNT, CDR2 YENEEA. J gave up 4 bases and V 1 base, and 8 bases lay outside the gene matches. The CDR3 reads CASSLVSAGVADTQYF. CDR3 nucleotide sequence: TGTGCCAGCAGCTTAGTTTCCGCGGGAGTGGCAGATACGCAGTATTTT. The variable domain in full, with the rest retrieved from reference TRBV11-3 and TRBJ2-3, is EAGVVQSPRYKIIEKKQPVAFWCNPISGHNTLYWYLQNLGQGPELLIRYENEEAVDDSQLPKDRFSAERLKGVDSTLKIQPAELGDSAVYLCASSLVSAGVADTQYFGPGTRLTVL.

The chain couples TRBV5-1 to TRBJ1-6; TRBD1 aligns across 8 bases. The germline V gene encodes CDR1 SGHRS and CDR2 YFSETQ. The ends lost 4 bases at V and 6 bases at J; junction bases unmatched: 6. The length of the CDR3 is 15 residues. Here the CDR3 DNA reads TGCGCCAGCAGCCCCGGGACAGGCGCTAATTCACCCCTCCACTTT. Translated, it gives CASSPGTGANSPLHF.

This rearrangement joins TRBV7-6 to TRBJ1-5; no firm D call. V was pared by 0 bases and J by 7 bases, with 7 bases between. From germline, CDR1 is SGHVS and CDR2 FNYEAQ. The CDR3 spans 13 residues. The CDR3 reads CASSLALGQPQHF. The CDR3 region has the DNA TGTGCCAGCAGCTTAGCGCTAGGCCAGCCCCAGCATTTT.

The genes are TRBV14 and TRBJ2-3; the D gene could be TRBD1 or TRBD2 (6 bases each). Trimming took off 3 bases at V and 4 bases at J, with 8 bases between the two ends. Germline V gene sequence: CDR1 SGHDN, CDR2 FVKESK. The CDR3 is 13 amino acids. The CDR3 spells CASSHGGPDTQYF. The CDR3 DNA is TGTGCCAGCAGCCACGGGGGCCCAGATACGCAGTATTTT.

This clone came up once. This CDR3 is also generated by other DNA sequences in the sample. The CDR3 loop is CASSPGQGAGELFF. DNA of the CDR3: TGTGCCAGCTCACCAGGACAGGGGGCCGGGGAGCTGTTTTTT. The chain has TRBV18 and TRBJ2-2, with 10 bases aligning to TRBD1. After removal of 2 bases from V and 6 bases from J, the junction contained 0 bases not matched to a gene. The CDR3 is made up of 14 amino acids. CDR1 and CDR2 from the germline V gene are KGHSH and LQKENI.

The chain recombines TRBV27 with TRBJ2-1; TRBD1 matches 10 bases. This CDR3 has 14 residues. The germline gives CDR1 MNHEY, CDR2 SMNVEV (reference sequence). Losses at the gene ends were 4 bases for V and 8 bases for J; bases not matched to a gene: 5. The CDR3 sequence: CASSSGTGVHEQFF. DNA of the CDR3: TGTGCCAGCAGTTCGGGGACAGGGGTCCATGAGCAGTTCTTC.

With respect to this clone: This sample also contains other DNA sequences that code for the same CDR3. The chain couples TRBV5-1 to TRBJ1-2, with 7 bases aligning to TRBD1. This CDR3 has 13 residues. Per the germline V gene, CDR1 is SGHRS and CDR2 is YFSETQ. With 1 base clipped from V and 5 bases from J, the junction kept 2 bases outside the gene matches. The CDR3 DNA reads as TGCGCCAGCAGCTTGCAGGGGGGTTATGGCTACACCTTC. The encoded protein is CASSLQGGYGYTF. Full variable domain (rest looked up from reference TRBV5-1 and TRBJ1-2): KAGVTQTPRYLIKTRGQQVTLSCSPISGHRSVSWYQQTPGQGLQFLFEYFSETQRNKGNFPGRFSGRQFSNSRSEMNVSTLELGDSALYLCASSLQGGYGYTFGSGTRLTVV.

V and J are TRBV27 and TRBJ2-1; tentatively, D is TRBD1 (6 bases). CDR1 is MNHEY, CDR2 SMNVEV, per germline (reference sequence). Deletions cut 5 bases from V and 5 bases from J, with 16 bases between. This CDR3 is 15 amino acids long. CDR3 coding DNA: TGTGCCAGCAGTCCCCGTCTGGGGGCTGACAATGAGCAGTTCTTC. It specifies CASSPRLGADNEQFF.

The CDR3 here is CASSPSGSSTYEQYF. CDR3 bases: TGCGCCAGCAGCCCTTCGGGAAGTTCCACCTACGAGCAGTACTTC. The chain links TRBV5-1 to TRBJ2-7; maybe TRBD2 (5 bases). The CDR3 contains 15 residues. CDR1 and CDR2 from the germline V gene are SGHRS and YFSETQ. Trimming removed 4 bases at V and 2 bases at J, with 16 bases between.

J is TRBJ1-3 and V is TRBV5-6; D gene unclear. Trimming removed 0 bases at V and 0 bases at J, with 7 bases between. CDR3 size: 15 residues. Germline V gene lookup returns CDR1 SGHDT and CDR2 YYEEEE. CDR3 nucleotide sequence: TGTGCCAGCAGCTTGGTGTCGGCCTCTGGAAACACCATATATTTT. Amino acids: CASSLVSASGNTIYF.

V usage is TRBV5-4 and J usage is TRBJ2-4, with D hard to call. CDR1 is SGHNT, CDR2 YYREEE, per germline (reference sequence). The CDR3 loop spans 16 amino acids. V was cut by 0 bases and J by 0 bases, with 10 bases left in between. CDR3 loop: CASSLGVSLAKNIQYF. CDR3 in DNA: TGTGCCAGCAGCTTGGGGGTTAGTCTAGCCAAAAACATTCAGTACTTC.

The chain couples TRBV5-6 to TRBJ2-7; D is perhaps TRBD2 (5 bases). Germline lookup yields CDR1 SGHDT and CDR2 YYEEEE. The CDR3 is 12 residues long. The ends were cut back, 8 bases at V and 2 bases at J, with 11 bases in the middle. The CDR3 protein is CASTTSAYEQYF. The CDR3 DNA reads TGTGCCAGTACTACTAGTGCCTACGAGCAGTACTTC.

The chain employs TRBV9 and TRBJ2-1; D possibly matches TRBD1 or TRBD2 (6 bases each). This CDR3 has 15 amino acids. Trimming took off 1 base at V and 3 bases at J, with 11 bases between the two ends. Germline V gene data show CDR1 as SGDLS and CDR2 as YYNGEE. The chain's CDR3 is CASSVRGEVYNEQFF. CDR3 DNA: TGTGCCAGCAGCGTAAGGGGGGAGGTCTACAATGAGCAGTTCTTC.

The chain employs TRBV5-4 and TRBJ1-2; TRBD1 agrees at 9 bases. From germline, CDR1 is SGHNT and CDR2 YYREEE (reference sequence). The J segment lost 3 bases and the V segment lost 3 bases, leaving 3 bases of the junction unmatched. The CDR3 has 14 amino acids. CDR3 bases: TGTGCCAGCAGCTCCGGGACAGGGTACTATGGCTACACCTTC. Protein: CASSSGTGYYGYTF.

The chain links TRBV30 to TRBJ2-3; a possible D gene is TRBD2 (5 bases). This CDR3 is built from 14 residues. The V gene lost 5 bases and the J gene lost 0 bases, with 12 bases spanning the gap. The V gene's germline CDR1 is GTSNPN and CDR2 SVGIG (reference sequence). The CDR3 loop reads CAWERSSSTDTQYF. CDR3 nucleotides: TGTGCCTGGGAGCGGAGTTCTAGCACAGATACGCAGTATTTT. Combining the CDR3 with reference TRBV30 and TRBJ2-3 gives the whole variable domain SQTIHQWPATLVQPVGSPLSLECTVEGTSNPNLYWYRQAAGRGLQLLFYSVGIGQISSEVPQNLSASRPQDRQFILSSKKLLLSDSGFYLCAWERSSSTDTQYFGPGTRLTVL.

The chain combines TRBV25-1 with TRBJ2-2; no clear D. Trimming removed 2 bases at V and 5 bases at J, with 3 bases between. CDR1 and CDR2 (germline): MGHDK, SYGVNS. The CDR3 contains 12 residues. This CDR3 is CASSERTGELFF. The CDR3 region has the DNA TGTGCCAGCAGTGAAAGGACCGGGGAGCTGTTTTTT.

This clone was observed once. The chain is built from TRBV2 and TRBJ1-1; D not certain. Trimming stripped 4 bases from V and 4 bases from J, with 10 bases between. The CDR3 is 13 residues long. Germline CDR1 SNHLY, CDR2 FYNNEI. CDR3 in amino acids: CASSVRASTEAFF. CDR3 coding DNA: TGTGCCAGCAGTGTAAGGGCTAGCACTGAAGCTTTCTTT.

The chain carries TRBV27 and TRBJ2-5, with D hard to call. This CDR3 is built from 15 residues. Trimming cost V 6 bases and J 2 bases, with 16 bases left between them. Per the germline V gene, CDR1 is MNHEY and CDR2 is SMNVEV (reference sequence). CDR3 residues: CASSSQLTPQETQYF. The DNA of the CDR3 is TGTGCCAGCAGCTCTCAGCTAACCCCGCAAGAGACCCAGTACTTC.

V and J are TRBV2 and TRBJ2-4; no clear D. The V gene's germline CDR1 is SNHLY and CDR2 FYNNEI. The length of the CDR3 is 14 residues. V was shortened by 3 bases and J by 8 bases, with 14 bases between the two germline ends. The CDR3 sequence is CASSEGFFAHIQYF. For the CDR3, the DNA is TGTGCCAGCAGTGAGGGGTTCTTTGCCCACATTCAGTACTTC.

This chain joins TRBV2 and TRBJ1-1; tentatively, D is TRBD1 (5 bases). The CDR3 has 13 amino acids. From germline, CDR1 is SNHLY and CDR2 FYNNEI. Trimming took 5 bases from V and 2 from J, leaving 9 bases between them. The chain's CDR3 is CASSRGANTEAFF. DNA of the CDR3: TGTGCCAGCAGTAGAGGGGCAAACACTGAAGCTTTCTTT.